The T cell receptor beta chain under discussion was sequenced for a study of T cells after yellow fever vaccination. TCRdb independently ran MiXCR on the 5' RACE reads; one entry per CDR3 protein. The sample records roughly 500,000 distinct CDR3 sequences, 15% to 20% being singletons. This clonotype has just a few counts. Trimming cost V 1 base and J 6 bases, with 13 bases left between them. Germline-derived CDR1 and CDR2 are SEHNR and FQNEAQ (reference sequence). CDR3 length equals 15 residues. This sequence was found in a man aged 25 to 45 who received the YFV17D yellow fever vaccine. The V call is TRBV7-9, the J call TRBJ1-5; D might be TRBD1 (6 bases). Sequenced here: PBMCs, sampled 15 days after the yellow fever booster vaccination. CDR3 sequence (DNA): TGTGCCAGCAGCTTAGGGACAGTCCCCGGTCAGCCCCAGCATTTT. Translating gives CASSLGTVPGQPQHF.